This entry is about one T cell receptor (beta chain). The data derive from a study of shared clonotypes between healthy human individuals. Trimming removed 5 bases from V and 5 bases from J; junction bases left unmatched: 11. CDR1 and CDR2 (germline): ENHRY, SYGVKD. The CDR3 has 15 residues. This was a deep-level run. TCRdb keeps only in-frame clones here, not all; method: immunoSEQ multiplex PCR. The sample has millions of clones, 90% to 95% seen once; the top ten hold 0.13%. The J gene is TRBJ2-5, the V gene TRBV10-3; 7 positions agree with TRBD1. Sequenced input: naive CD4+ T cells sorted from blood. Documented subset: CD45RA+ positively selected. The sequence was collected from a man younger than 35 in good health. CDR3 in amino acids: CAISPGQSLGETQYF. The CDR3 DNA reads TGTGCCATCAGTCCGGGACAGTCCTTAGGGGAGACCCAGTACTTC.